The subject of this entry is one T cell receptor (beta chain). Its antigen is unidentified. This sample was taken from a study of cytomegalovirus exposure and HLA in healthy donors. Study observations and caveats: TCR beta V- and J-gene trimming, according to a later analysis, was linked to a missense DCLRE1C variant. Follow-up analysis seemed to connect common viral pathogens with several of the most significant clusters identified. Being indistinguishable, some V segments were excluded, TRBV6-2 and TRBV6-3 among them.

PCR primers comprised 60 Vbeta and 13 Jbeta primers. Study processing details: In a later analysis, of 80 million to 90 million unique beta chains, around 11 million appeared in at least two donors. Libraries were prepared by immunoSEQ multiplex PCR; TCRdb keeps only in-frame clonotypes and omits some of them. V and J calls and clone size follow that table, whereas D and trimming were derived from the DNA. The sample lists approximately 250,000 clones; about 85% were seen once. Germline assignment: CDR1 GTSNPN and CDR2 SVGIG (reference sequence). CDR3 length: 16 residues. V shed 0 bases and J shed 7 bases, with 16 bases lying between them.

The V and J genes are TRBV30 and TRBJ1-6; D not certain. The specimen sequenced was PBMCs. The clonotype was recovered from a girl aged 2 to 9 in good health and CMV-seronegative. CDR3 nucleotide sequence: TGTGCCTGGAGTGTGCGAAGGAGCGCCTCAAATTCACCCCTCCACTTT. Amino acid sequence: CAWSVRRSASNSPLHF.